The 29 T cell receptor beta chains reported below all come from one sample, sequenced in a study of T cell repertoires in cytomegalovirus infection. These TCRs are of unknown antigen specificity. TCRdb called the reads again in MiXCR, with one record for every CDR3 protein. Of some 480,000 distinct CDR3 sequences listed, roughly a third are singletons. The sequencing used cultured PBMCs, collected from culture after CMV antigen stimulation. These receptors were collected from a human donor in good health (CMV status not recorded). Some clones in this sample may be carry-over from other donors' samples.

The table lists this clonotype with a few counts. The genes are TRBV10-3 and TRBJ2-2; D may correspond to TRBD1 or TRBD2 (5 bases each). The V end lost 10 bases, the J end lost 2 bases, and 11 bases lay between the germline ends. CDR3 length: 13 amino acids. Germline assignment: CDR1 ENHRY and CDR2 SYGVKD. The CDR3 sequence: CANSGRNTGELFF. In DNA, the CDR3 is TGTGCCAACTCGGGACGCAACACCGGGGAGCTGTTTTTT.

CDR3 region: CASSLAGDGQPQHF. The CDR3 bases are TGTGCCAGCAGCTTAGCAGGGGATGGTCAGCCCCAGCATTTT. J is TRBJ1-5 and V is TRBV7-9, with D maybe TRBD1 (5 bases). CDR3 length equals 14 residues. Germline loops: CDR1 SEHNR, CDR2 FQNEAQ (reference sequence). Trimming shortened V by 0 bases and J by 6 bases, and 9 bases separated the two germline ends.

This clonotype was found a few times. The chain recombines TRBV5-6 with TRBJ2-3; 8 nucleotides line up with TRBD1. CDR3 length: 16 amino acids. Unmatched junction bases numbered 11, after V lost 4 bases and J lost 4 bases. Germline CDR1 is SGHDT and CDR2 is YYEEEE. CDR3 DNA sequence: TGTGCCAGCAGCCCAGCGACAGGGGCTGTCGCAGATACGCAGTATTTT. It codes for CASSPATGAVADTQYF.

This clonotype appeared a few times. The rearrangement uses TRBV12-3 or TRBV12-4 and TRBJ2-1, with D tentatively TRBD1 (5 bases). V was clipped by 6 bases and J by 9 bases, with 9 bases between them. The CDR3 length is 11 residues. CDR3 nucleotide sequence: TGTGCCAGCAGCCAGGGTTTTGAGCAGTTCTTC. Translating gives CASSQGFEQFF.

This clonotype was seen a handful of times. V usage is TRBV2 and J usage is TRBJ2-3, with 8 bases identical to TRBD1. Germline lookup yields CDR1 SNHLY and CDR2 FYNNEI. Losses at the gene ends were 1 base for V and 5 bases for J; bases not matched to a gene: 5. This CDR3 is 15 amino acids long. The CDR3: CASSEVGTGLDTQYF. CDR3 nucleotide sequence: TGTGCCAGCAGTGAAGTCGGGACAGGTTTAGATACGCAGTATTTT.

In its sample, this clonotype was seen a few times. The V call is TRBV12-3 or TRBV12-4, the J call TRBJ1-2; unclear D gene. The CDR3 sequence is 13 residues long. Trimming removed 5 bases from V and 8 bases from J, with 15 bases in between. The CDR3 sequence is CASSTPASWGYTF. The CDR3 DNA reads as TGTGCCAGCAGTACACCCGCCTCTTGGGGCTACACCTTC.

V gene TRBV7-6 combines with J gene TRBJ1-2; 10 nucleotides align to TRBD1. V lost 5 bases and J lost 6; bases outside the gene matches: 3. From germline, CDR1 is SGHVS and CDR2 FNYEAQ. CDR3 size: 13 residues. CDR3 DNA sequence: TGTGCCAGCAGCCGAGACAGGGGGCATGGCTACACCTTC. Residues: CASSRDRGHGYTF.

This clonotype was picked up one time. The chain joins TRBV27 to TRBJ2-7, with TRBD2 matching over 13 bases. This CDR3 contains 14 residues. Losses at the gene ends were 5 bases for V and 6 bases for J; bases not matched to a gene: 4. CDR1 is MNHEY and CDR2 is SMNVEV in the germline V gene (reference sequence). The CDR3 region has the DNA TGTGCCAGCAGTACACTAGCGGGAGGGCGCGAGCAGTACTTC. This codes for CASSTLAGGREQYF.

This clonotype has just a few counts. The chain carries TRBV28 and TRBJ1-1, with D uncertain. V lost 2 bases to trimming and J lost 0 bases, with 7 bases between them. Per germline, CDR1 MDHEN and CDR2 SYDVKM. The CDR3 is 14 amino acids. This chain's CDR3 is CASSLLQVNTEAFF. The CDR3 nucleotides read TGTGCCAGCAGTTTACTCCAGGTGAACACTGAAGCTTTCTTT. Full variable domain (outside the CDR3, taken from reference TRBV28 and TRBJ1-1): DVKVTQSSRYLVKRTGEKVFLECVQDMDHENMFWYRQDPGLGLRLIYFSYDVKMKEKGDIPEGYSVSREKKERFSLILESASTNQTSMYLCASSLLQVNTEAFFGQGTRLTVV.

This clonotype was counted only a few times. This rearrangement joins TRBV7-9 to TRBJ2-1; 9 bases agree with TRBD1. J gave up 9 bases and V 5 bases, and 8 bases lay outside the gene matches. CDR1 and CDR2 (germline): SEHNR, FQNEAQ (reference sequence). This CDR3 contains 14 residues. The CDR3 DNA follows: TGTGCCAGCAGCCCTTGGGACAGGGTACCTGAGCAGTTCTTC. This translates into CASSPWDRVPEQFF.

CDR3 sequence (DNA): TGTGCCAGCAGCTTAGAGCCTCAGGGGCCTAGCACAGATACGCAGTATTTT. Translating it yields CASSLEPQGPSTDTQYF. This chain uses TRBV7-2 with TRBJ2-3, with D tentatively TRBD1 (6 bases). Germline V gene sequence: CDR1 SGHTA, CDR2 FQGNSA. Trimming pared 1 base from V and 0 bases from J, leaving 14 bases between. CDR3 length: 17 residues.

The J gene is TRBJ2-5, the V gene TRBV6-2 or TRBV6-3; TRBD2 might be the D (7 bases). The CDR3 sequence is 14 residues long. V lost 6 bases and J 5 bases, leaving 16 bases between the germline ends. Germline V gene data show CDR1 as MNHEY and CDR2 as SVGEGT. The CDR3 bases are TGTGCCAGCAGCAATCCGCGGGGGCAGGAGACCCAGTACTTC. Its protein is CASSNPRGQETQYF.

This chain links TRBV11-2 with TRBJ2-1; the D gene is possibly TRBD2 (5 bases). Germline values: CDR1 SGHAT, CDR2 FQNNGV. Trimming took off 3 bases at V and 7 bases at J, with 16 bases between the two ends. The CDR3 totals 15 residues. CDR3 residues: CASSFRSSRGNEQFF. The DNA of the CDR3 is TGTGCCAGCAGCTTTAGGTCTAGCCGAGGAAATGAGCAGTTCTTC.

A few counts support this clonotype. The rearrangement links TRBV5-1 to TRBJ1-4, with D tentatively TRBD1 (5 bases). The V gene lost 5 bases and the J gene lost 8 bases, with 16 bases spanning the gap. CDR1 is SGHRS, CDR2 YFSETQ, per germline. The CDR3 spans 14 residues. The CDR3 protein is CASRSGTPEEKLFF. The DNA of the CDR3 is TGCGCCAGCAGATCCGGGACCCCCGAGGAAAAACTGTTTTTT.

The CDR3 loop is CASSPPYRGRGANVLTF. The CDR3, as DNA: TGTGCCAGCAGCCCGCCTTACAGGGGGCGGGGGGCCAACGTCCTGACTTTC. This rearrangement joins TRBV7-2 to TRBJ2-6; 9 positions match TRBD1. Losses at the gene ends were 5 bases for V and 4 bases for J; bases not matched to a gene: 9. Germline CDR1 and CDR2: SGHTA and FQGNSA. The CDR3 runs 17 residues.

This clonotype was seen a handful of times. V usage is TRBV7-3 and J usage is TRBJ2-1; D not certain. From germline, CDR1 is SGHTA and CDR2 FQGTGA. V shed 1 base and J shed 5 bases, with 6 bases lying between them. The CDR3 covers 13 residues. The CDR3 DNA follows: TGTGCCAGCAGCTTAAACCCTGACAATGAGCAGTTCTTC. Encoded protein: CASSLNPDNEQFF.

The chain uses TRBV12-3 or TRBV12-4 and TRBJ2-1, with TRBD2 matching over 8 bases. CDR3 length: 15 residues. V shed 4 bases and J 8 bases; nucleotides not matched to a gene: 10. The CDR3 region has the DNA TGTGCCAGCAGTTCCGGGACTAGTGGTTATGATGAGCAGTTCTTC. This translates into CASSSGTSGYDEQFF.

This sequence joins TRBV7-2 and TRBJ1-1; no reliable D call. This CDR3 comprises 13 residues. The V end was cut by 2 bases, the J end by 5 bases, with 9 bases between. CDR1 and CDR2 (germline): SGHTA, FQGNSA. The CDR3 here is CASSLRPETEAFF. CDR3 in DNA: TGTGCCAGCAGCTTACGACCTGAGACTGAAGCTTTCTTT. The full variable domain, completed using reference TRBV7-2 and TRBJ1-1, is GAGVSQSPSNKVTEKGKDVELRCDPISGHTALYWYRQSLGQGLEFLIYFQGNSAPDKSGLPSDRFSAERTGGSVSTLTIQRTQQEDSAVYLCASSLRPETEAFFGQGTRLTVV.

This chain joins TRBV19 and TRBJ2-4; D is ambiguous. The CDR3 runs 12 residues. Trimming left V 7 bases short and J 6 bases short, with 10 bases between. Germline lookup yields CDR1 LNHDA and CDR2 SQIVND (reference sequence). The CDR3 spells CASKGFRNIQYF. As DNA, the CDR3 is TGTGCCAGTAAGGGTTTTCGAAACATTCAGTACTTC.

The CDR3 sequence is CASSLRKLETQYF. In nucleotides, the CDR3 is TGTGCCAGCAGCTTGAGGAAGCTAGAGACCCAGTACTTC. This sequence joins TRBV7-2 and TRBJ2-5; D remains unclear. Germline CDR1 reads SGHTA; CDR2 reads FQGNSA. CDR3 length: 13 amino acids. V dropped 3 bases and J dropped 4 bases, with 9 bases sitting between them.

In this sample, this clonotype turned up a few times. The chain couples TRBV29-1 to TRBJ2-7, with TRBD2 as a possible D gene (6 bases). CDR3 length: 13 amino acids. CDR1 is SQVTM, CDR2 ANQGSEA, per germline. Trimming removed 2 bases from V and 4 bases from J, with 12 bases in between. CDR3 in amino acids: CSVEYAGLYEQYF. The CDR3 coding sequence is TGCAGCGTTGAATACGCGGGGCTTTACGAGCAGTACTTC.

This clonotype appeared a few times. CDR3 bases: TGTGCCAGCAGGACCCTAGCGGGAGGCTCCTACAATGAGCAGTTCTTC. Amino acid sequence: CASRTLAGGSYNEQFF. The V gene is TRBV6-5, the J gene TRBJ2-1, with 11 bases aligning to TRBD2. CDR1 and CDR2 (germline): MNHEY, SVGAGI. Trimming took 6 bases from V and 0 from J; bases not matched to a gene: 4. The CDR3 runs 16 residues.

V is TRBV23-1 and J is TRBJ2-7, with D unresolved. TRBV23-1 is an open reading frame whose function is uncertain. The germline V and J ends were trimmed by 0 bases and 3 bases, with 15 bases remaining between them. The CDR3 has 16 amino acids. The CDR3 here is CASSQSRQDPDYEQYV. In DNA, the CDR3 is TGCGCCAGCAGTCAATCTCGGCAGGACCCCGACTACGAGCAGTACGTC.

This clonotype was seen ten or more times. This chain uses TRBV7-2 with TRBJ2-5; 7 nucleotides align to TRBD1. The germline V gene has CDR1 SGHTA and CDR2 FQGNSA. Germline trimming cut 5 bases from V and 4 bases from J; bases unmatched to any gene: 16. This CDR3 is 17 amino acids long. CDR3 DNA: TGTGCCAGCAGCAAAACCGGACAGGTTGTAAGGGGAGAGACCCAGTACTTC. The encoded protein is CASSKTGQVVRGETQYF.

In this sample, this clonotype turned up a few times. V and J are TRBV4-1 and TRBJ2-3; 11 bases align to TRBD2. CDR1 and CDR2 from the germline V gene are MGHRA and YSYEKL. This CDR3 is built from 16 residues. The V segment lost 4 bases and the J segment 1 base; nucleotides outside the gene matches: 4. This CDR3 reads CASSRMTSGGTDTQYF. CDR3 nucleotide sequence: TGCGCCAGCAGCCGGATGACTAGCGGGGGCACAGATACGCAGTATTTT.

This clonotype was counted ten times or more. This chain uses TRBV7-9 with TRBJ2-1; 7 bases are a match to TRBD1. The CDR3 has 15 amino acids. In germline, CDR1 is SEHNR, CDR2 FQNEAQ (reference sequence). Losses at the gene ends were 5 bases for V and 0 bases for J; bases not matched to a gene: 4. The CDR3 sequence: CASSLGTASYNEQFF. DNA of the CDR3: TGTGCCAGCAGCCTTGGGACAGCCTCCTACAATGAGCAGTTCTTC.

The sample holds many counts of this clonotype. Its ends do not fully match the called genes, so a read error is possible. This rearrangement joins TRBV7-2 to TRBJ1-5; weak D call: TRBD1 (5 bases). Per germline, CDR1 SGHTA and CDR2 FQGNSA. This CDR3 is built from 13 residues. The CDR3 is CASSLTIGTPRTF. The CDR3 nucleotides read TGTGCCAGCAGCTTAACTATCGGGACTCCGAGGACTTTT. Looking up the rest from reference TRBV7-2 and TRBJ1-5 gives the full variable domain: GAGVSQSPSNKVTEKGKDVELRCDPISGHTALYWYRQSLGQGLEFLIYFQGNSAPDKSGLPSDRFSAERTGGSVSTLTIQRTQQEDSAVYLCASSLTIGTPRTFGDGTRLSIL.

DNA for the CDR3: TGTGCCAGCAGCTTAACTAGCGGGAGGGCCGACATTCAGTACTTC. Protein sequence: CASSLTSGRADIQYF. This chain uses TRBV11-2 with TRBJ2-4, with 13 bases identical to TRBD2. V gave up 2 bases and J gave up 8 bases; unmatched junction bases: 3. There are 15 residues in the CDR3. Germline lookup yields CDR1 SGHAT and CDR2 FQNNGV.

This clonotype was detected a few times. The chain employs TRBV12-3 or TRBV12-4 and TRBJ2-5; D gene ambiguous. The CDR3 totals 13 residues. V lost 2 bases and J 5 bases, leaving 9 bases between the germline ends. CDR3 DNA sequence: TGTGCCAGCAGTTTAAAAGGGCTCGAGACCCAGTACTTC. Residues: CASSLKGLETQYF.